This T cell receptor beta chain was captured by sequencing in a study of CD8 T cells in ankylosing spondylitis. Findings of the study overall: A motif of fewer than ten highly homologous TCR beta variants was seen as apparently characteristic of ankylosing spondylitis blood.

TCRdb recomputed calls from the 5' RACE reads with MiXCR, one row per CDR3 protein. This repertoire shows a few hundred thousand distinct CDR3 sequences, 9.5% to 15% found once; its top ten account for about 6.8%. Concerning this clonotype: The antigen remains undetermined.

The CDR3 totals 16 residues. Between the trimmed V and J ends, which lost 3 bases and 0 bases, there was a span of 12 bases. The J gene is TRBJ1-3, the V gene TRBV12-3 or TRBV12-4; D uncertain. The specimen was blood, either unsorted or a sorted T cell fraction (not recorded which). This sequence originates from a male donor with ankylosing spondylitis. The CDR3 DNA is TGTGCCAGCAGTTTCATCTTCGGCATCTCTGGAAACACCATATATTTT. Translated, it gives CASSFIFGISGNTIYF.